A selection of T cell receptor beta chains follows, all from one sample in a study of shared clonotypes between healthy human individuals. TCRdb keeps only in-frame clones here, not all; method: immunoSEQ multiplex PCR. The sample carries around 1,000,000 clones, 70% to 85% recorded once. Sequences were obtained from memory CD4+ T cells from PBMCs. The receptors shown here come from a man younger than 35 in good health. Some clones in this sample may be carry-over from other donors' samples. CDR3s include the opening cysteine and the closing phenylalanine or tryptophan. Fields, in order: V gene, clone size, D gene, CDR3 length, J gene, CDR3 DNA, CDR3 protein. The D gene is left open where the match is weak. Clone size appears in some rows only: once, few, many, or a class for an expanded clone.

V: TRBV5-1; size: NA; D: NA; length: 13; J: TRBJ1-1; DNA: TGCGCCAGCCAACAGGGTATGAACACTGAAGCTTTCTTT; CDR3: CASQQGMNTEAFF
V: TRBV30; size: NA; D: NA; length: 15; J: TRBJ1-6; DNA: TGTGCCTGGACCCCTCTTTCTCACCTTAATTCACCCCTCCACTTT; CDR3: CAWTPLSHLNSPLHF
V: TRBV5-4; size: NA; D: NA; length: 13; J: TRBJ2-3; DNA: TGTGCCTCAGGGCCCGGACGCACAGATACGCAGTATTTT; CDR3: CASGPGRTDTQYF
V: TRBV15; size: NA; D: TRBD1; length: 15; J: TRBJ1-2; DNA: TGTGCCACCAGCAGAGCGGGGACAGGGAGCTATGGCTACACCTTC; CDR3: CATSRAGTGSYGYTF
V: TRBV7-9; size: NA; D: NA; length: 12; J: TRBJ2-3; DNA: TGTGCCACAGCCCCAAGCACAGATACGCAGTATTTT; CDR3: CATAPSTDTQYF
V: TRBV6-1; size: NA; D: TRBD2; length: 14; J: TRBJ2-5; DNA: TGTGCCAGCAGTGGAGGACTAGTCTTCGAGACCCAGTACTTC; CDR3: CASSGGLVFETQYF
V: TRBV5-1; size: NA; D: TRBD2; length: 17; J: TRBJ2-1; DNA: TGCGCCAGCAGCTTGAGTTGGGCGGGAGGGCCGGAAAATGAGCAGTTCTTC; CDR3: CASSLSWAGGPENEQFF
V: TRBV7-2; size: NA; D: NA; length: 11; J: TRBJ1-1; DNA: TGTGCCAGCAGCCAGAGGTCTGAAGCTTTCTTT; CDR3: CASSQRSEAFF
V: TRBV7-9; size: once; D: NA; length: 13; J: TRBJ2-1; DNA: TGTGCCAGCAGCTTCGGCCAGTACAATGAGCAGTTCTTC; CDR3: CASSFGQYNEQFF
V: TRBV6-6; size: NA; D: NA; length: 13; J: TRBJ2-2; DNA: TGTGCCAGCAGTTACTCTGAGGGCCGGGAGCTGTTTTTT; CDR3: CASSYSEGRELFF